The following is a TCR beta chain sequence with its context. These data belong to a study of blood T cell repertoires in COVID-19. Generated by immunoSEQ multiplex PCR, the TCRdb table keeps only in-frame clones and is missing some. The sample yields 290,000 or so clones, roughly nine tenths seen once. Trimming cost V 5 bases and J 3 bases; bases outside gene matches: 12. Per germline, CDR1 SGHKS and CDR2 YYEKEE (reference sequence). The CDR3 has 16 amino acids. The chain has TRBV5-5 and TRBJ2-3, with 7 nucleotides matching TRBD1. This sequence originates from a man younger than 35 with active or convalescent COVID-19. Sequencing used peripheral blood. The CDR3 loop reads CASRHDPGQATDTQYF. CDR3 in DNA: TGTGCCAGCAGACATGACCCTGGACAGGCGACAGATACGCAGTATTTT.